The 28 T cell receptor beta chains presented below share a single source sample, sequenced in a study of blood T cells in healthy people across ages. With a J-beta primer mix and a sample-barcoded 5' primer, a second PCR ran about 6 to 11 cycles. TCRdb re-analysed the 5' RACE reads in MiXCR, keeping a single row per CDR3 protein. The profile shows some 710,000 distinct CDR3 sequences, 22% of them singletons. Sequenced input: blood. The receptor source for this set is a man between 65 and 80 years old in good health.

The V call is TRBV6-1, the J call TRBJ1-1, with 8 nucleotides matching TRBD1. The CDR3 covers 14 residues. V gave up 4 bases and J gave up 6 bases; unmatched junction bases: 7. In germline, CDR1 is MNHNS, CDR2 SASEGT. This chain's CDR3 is CASSVGQGTSEAFF. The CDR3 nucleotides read TGTGCCAGCAGTGTCGGACAGGGCACCTCTGAAGCTTTCTTT.

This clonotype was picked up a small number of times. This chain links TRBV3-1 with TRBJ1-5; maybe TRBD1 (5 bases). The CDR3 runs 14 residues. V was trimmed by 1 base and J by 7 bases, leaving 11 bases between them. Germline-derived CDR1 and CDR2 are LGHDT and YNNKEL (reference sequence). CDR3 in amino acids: CASSQAQGGQPQHF. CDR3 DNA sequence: TGTGCCAGCAGCCAAGCCCAGGGAGGGCAGCCCCAGCATTTT. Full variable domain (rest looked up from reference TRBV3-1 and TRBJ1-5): DTAVSQTPKYLVTQMGNDKSIKCEQNLGHDTMYWYKQDSKKFLKIMFSYNNKELIINETVPNRFSPKSPDKAHLNLHINSLELGDSAVYFCASSQAQGGQPQHFGDGTRLSIL.

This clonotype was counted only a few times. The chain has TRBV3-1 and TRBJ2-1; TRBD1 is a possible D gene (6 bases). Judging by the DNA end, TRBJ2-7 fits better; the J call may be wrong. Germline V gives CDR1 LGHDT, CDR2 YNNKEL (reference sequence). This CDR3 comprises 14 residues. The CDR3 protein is CASSQELQGAEQYF. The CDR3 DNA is TGTGCCAGCAGCCAAGAACTACAGGGTGCCGAGCAGTACTTC.

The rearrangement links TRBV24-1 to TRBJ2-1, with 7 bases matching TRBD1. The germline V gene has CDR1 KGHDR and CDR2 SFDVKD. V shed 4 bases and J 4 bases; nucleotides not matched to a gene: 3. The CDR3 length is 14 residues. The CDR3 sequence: CATSEKGQYNEQFF. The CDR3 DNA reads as TGTGCCACCAGTGAGAAGGGACAGTACAATGAGCAGTTCTTC.

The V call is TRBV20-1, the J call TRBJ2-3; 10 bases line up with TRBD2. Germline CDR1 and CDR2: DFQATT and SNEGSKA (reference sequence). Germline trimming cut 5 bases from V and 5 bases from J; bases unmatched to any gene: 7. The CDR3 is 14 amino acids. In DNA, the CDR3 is TGCAGTGCTGACCTGGCTAGCGGGGGAGATACGCAGTATTTT. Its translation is CSADLASGGDTQYF.

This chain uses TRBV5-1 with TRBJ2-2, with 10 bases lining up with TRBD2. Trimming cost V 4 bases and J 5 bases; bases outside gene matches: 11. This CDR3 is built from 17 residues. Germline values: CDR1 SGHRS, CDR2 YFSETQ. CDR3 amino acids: CASSPPSGGAGTGELFF. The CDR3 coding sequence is TGCGCCAGCAGCCCTCCAAGCGGGGGGGCAGGAACCGGGGAGCTGTTTTTT.

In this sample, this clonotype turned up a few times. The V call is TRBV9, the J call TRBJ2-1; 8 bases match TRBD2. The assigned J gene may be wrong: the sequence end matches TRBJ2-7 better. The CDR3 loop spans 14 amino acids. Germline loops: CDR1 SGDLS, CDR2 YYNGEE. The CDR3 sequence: CASSHLAGGYEQYF. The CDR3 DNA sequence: TGTGCCAGCAGCCATCTGGCGGGGGGTTACGAGCAGTACTTC.

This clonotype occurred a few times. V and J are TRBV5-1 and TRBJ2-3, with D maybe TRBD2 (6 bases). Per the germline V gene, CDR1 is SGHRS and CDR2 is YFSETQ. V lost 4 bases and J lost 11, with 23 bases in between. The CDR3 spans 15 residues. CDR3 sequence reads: CASSPRVEGPGGQYF. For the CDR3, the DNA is TGCGCCAGCAGCCCTCGGGTGGAGGGGCCTGGGGGGCAGTATTTT. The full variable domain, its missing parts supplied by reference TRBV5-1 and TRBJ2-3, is KAGVTQTPRYLIKTRGQQVTLSCSPISGHRSVSWYQQTPGQGLQFLFEYFSETQRNKGNFPGRFSGRQFSNSRSEMNVSTLELGDSALYLCASSPRVEGPGGQYFGPGTRLTVL.

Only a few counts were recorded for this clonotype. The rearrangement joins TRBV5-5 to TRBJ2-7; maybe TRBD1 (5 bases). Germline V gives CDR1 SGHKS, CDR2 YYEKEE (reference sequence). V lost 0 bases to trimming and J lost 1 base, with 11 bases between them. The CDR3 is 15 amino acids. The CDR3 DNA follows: TGTGCCAGCAGCTTGGAAAGGGGTTGGTCCTACGAGCAGTACGTC. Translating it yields CASSLERGWSYEQYV.

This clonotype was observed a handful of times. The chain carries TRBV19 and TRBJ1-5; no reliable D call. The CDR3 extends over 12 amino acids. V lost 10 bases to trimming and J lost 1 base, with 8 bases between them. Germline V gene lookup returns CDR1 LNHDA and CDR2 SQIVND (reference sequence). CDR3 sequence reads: CATEDSNQPQHF. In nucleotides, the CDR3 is TGTGCCACCGAGGACAGCAATCAGCCCCAGCATTTT.

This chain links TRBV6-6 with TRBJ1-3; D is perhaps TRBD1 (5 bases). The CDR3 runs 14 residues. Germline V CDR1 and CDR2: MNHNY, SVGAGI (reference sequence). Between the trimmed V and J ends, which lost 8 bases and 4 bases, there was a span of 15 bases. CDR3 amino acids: CASANGGLGNTIYF. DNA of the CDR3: TGTGCCAGCGCAAACGGGGGGTTGGGAAACACCATATATTTT.

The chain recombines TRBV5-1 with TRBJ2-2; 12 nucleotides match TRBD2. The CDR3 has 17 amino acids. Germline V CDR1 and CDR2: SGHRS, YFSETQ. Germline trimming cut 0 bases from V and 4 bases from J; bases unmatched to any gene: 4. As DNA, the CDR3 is TGCGCCAGCAGCTTGGGAAGGACTAGCGGGACCACCGGGGAGCTGTTTTTT. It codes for CASSLGRTSGTTGELFF.

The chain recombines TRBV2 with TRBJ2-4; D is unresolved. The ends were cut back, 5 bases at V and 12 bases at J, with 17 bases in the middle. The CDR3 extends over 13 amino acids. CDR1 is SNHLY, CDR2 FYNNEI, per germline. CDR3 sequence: CASSLPSSPAQYF. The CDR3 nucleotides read TGTGCCAGCAGTTTACCTTCCAGCCCTGCTCAGTACTTC.

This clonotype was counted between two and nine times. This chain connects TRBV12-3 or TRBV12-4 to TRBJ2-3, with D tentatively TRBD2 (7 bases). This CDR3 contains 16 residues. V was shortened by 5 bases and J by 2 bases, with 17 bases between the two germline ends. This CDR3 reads CASSPHLGGHTDTQYF. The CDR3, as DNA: TGTGCCAGCAGTCCGCATTTGGGGGGGCACACAGATACGCAGTATTTT.

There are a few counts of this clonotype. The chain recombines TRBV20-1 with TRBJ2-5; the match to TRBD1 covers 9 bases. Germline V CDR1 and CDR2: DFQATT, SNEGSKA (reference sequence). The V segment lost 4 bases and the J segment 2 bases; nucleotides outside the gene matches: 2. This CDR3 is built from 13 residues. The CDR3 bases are TGCAGTGCTAAAGGACAGGGGCAAGAGACCCAGTACTTC. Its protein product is CSAKGQGQETQYF.

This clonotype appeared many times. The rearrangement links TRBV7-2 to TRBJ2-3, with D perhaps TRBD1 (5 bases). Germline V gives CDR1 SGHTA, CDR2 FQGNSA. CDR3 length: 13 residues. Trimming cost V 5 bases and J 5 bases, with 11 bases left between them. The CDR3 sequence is CASSSLGVDTQYF. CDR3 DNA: TGTGCCAGCAGCAGCTTAGGGGTAGATACGCAGTATTTT.

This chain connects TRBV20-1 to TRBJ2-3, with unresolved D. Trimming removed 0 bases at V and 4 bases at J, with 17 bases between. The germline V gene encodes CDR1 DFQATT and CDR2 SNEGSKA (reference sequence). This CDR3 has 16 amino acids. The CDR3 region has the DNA TGCAGTGCTAGAGATATGGGGAATGGTTCGCCAGATACGCAGTATTTT. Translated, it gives CSARDMGNGSPDTQYF.

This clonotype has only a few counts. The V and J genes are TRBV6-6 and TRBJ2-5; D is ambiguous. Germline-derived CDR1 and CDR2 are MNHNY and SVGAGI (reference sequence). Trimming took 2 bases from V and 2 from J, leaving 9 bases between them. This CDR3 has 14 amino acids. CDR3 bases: TGTGCCAGCAGTTACGCTAGAGCACAAGAGACCCAGTACTTC. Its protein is CASSYARAQETQYF.

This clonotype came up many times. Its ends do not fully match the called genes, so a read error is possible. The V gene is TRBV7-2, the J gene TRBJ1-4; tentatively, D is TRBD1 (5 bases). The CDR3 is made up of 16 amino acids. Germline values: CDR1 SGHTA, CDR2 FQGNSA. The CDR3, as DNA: TGTGCCAGCACCTTACTAGGAGGTGTGGGGGAGGAAAAACTGTTTTTT. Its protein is CASTLLGGVGEEKLFF.

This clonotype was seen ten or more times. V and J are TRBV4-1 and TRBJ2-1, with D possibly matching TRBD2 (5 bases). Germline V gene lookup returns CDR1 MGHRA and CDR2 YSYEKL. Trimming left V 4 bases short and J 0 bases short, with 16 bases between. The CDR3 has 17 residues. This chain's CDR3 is CASSPEGVGSSYNEQFF. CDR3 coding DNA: TGCGCCAGCAGCCCAGAAGGTGTAGGGAGCTCCTACAATGAGCAGTTCTTC.

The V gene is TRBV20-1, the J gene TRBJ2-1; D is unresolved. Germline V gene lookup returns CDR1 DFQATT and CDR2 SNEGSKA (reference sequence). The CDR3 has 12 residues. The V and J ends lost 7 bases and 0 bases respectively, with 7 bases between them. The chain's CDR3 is CSGMSSYNEQFF. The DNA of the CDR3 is TGCAGTGGAATGAGCTCCTACAATGAGCAGTTCTTC.

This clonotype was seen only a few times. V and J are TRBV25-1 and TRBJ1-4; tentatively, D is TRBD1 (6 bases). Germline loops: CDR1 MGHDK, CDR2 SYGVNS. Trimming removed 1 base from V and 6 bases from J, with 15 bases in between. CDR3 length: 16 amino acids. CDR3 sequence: CASSESGAGRYEKLFF. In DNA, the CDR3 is TGTGCCAGCAGTGAATCAGGGGCAGGGAGGTATGAAAAACTGTTTTTT.

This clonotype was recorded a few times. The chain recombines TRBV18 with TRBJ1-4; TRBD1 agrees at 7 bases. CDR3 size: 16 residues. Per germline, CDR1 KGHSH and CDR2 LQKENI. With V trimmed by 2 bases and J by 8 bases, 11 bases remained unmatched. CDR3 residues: CASSPSIRDSREKLFF. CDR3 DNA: TGTGCCAGCTCACCATCGATACGGGACAGTAGGGAAAAACTGTTTTTT. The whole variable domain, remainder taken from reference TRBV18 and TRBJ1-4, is NAGVMQNPRHLVRRRGQEARLRCSPMKGHSHVYWYRQLPEEGLKFMVYLQKENIIDESGMPKERFSAEFPKEGPSILRIQQVVRGDSAAYFCASSPSIRDSREKLFFGSGTQLSVL.

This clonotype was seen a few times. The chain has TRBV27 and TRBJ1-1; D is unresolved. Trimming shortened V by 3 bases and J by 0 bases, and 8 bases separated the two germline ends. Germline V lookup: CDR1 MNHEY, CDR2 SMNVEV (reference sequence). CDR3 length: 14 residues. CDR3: CASSFSSLNTEAFF. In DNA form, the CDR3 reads TGTGCCAGCAGTTTCTCGTCGTTGAACACTGAAGCTTTCTTT.

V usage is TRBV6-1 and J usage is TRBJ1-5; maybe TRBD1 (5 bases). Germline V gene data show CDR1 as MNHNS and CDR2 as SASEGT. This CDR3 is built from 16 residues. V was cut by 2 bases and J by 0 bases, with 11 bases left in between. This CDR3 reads CASSEPTGYSNQPQHF. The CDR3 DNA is TGTGCCAGCAGTGAACCCACAGGATATAGCAATCAGCCCCAGCATTTT.

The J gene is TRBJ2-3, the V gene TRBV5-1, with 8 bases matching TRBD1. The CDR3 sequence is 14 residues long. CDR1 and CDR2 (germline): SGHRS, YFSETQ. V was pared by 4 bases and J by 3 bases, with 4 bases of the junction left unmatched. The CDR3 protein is CASSGTGDTDTQYF. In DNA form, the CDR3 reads TGCGCCAGCAGCGGGACAGGAGATACAGATACGCAGTATTTT.

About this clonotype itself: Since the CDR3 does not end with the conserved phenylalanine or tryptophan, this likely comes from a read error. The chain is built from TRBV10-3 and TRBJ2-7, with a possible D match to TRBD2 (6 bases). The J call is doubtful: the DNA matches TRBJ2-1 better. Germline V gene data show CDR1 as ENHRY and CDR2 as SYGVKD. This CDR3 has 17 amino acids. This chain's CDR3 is CAISEVGAEGSYNEQFL. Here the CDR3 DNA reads TGTGCCATCAGTGAGGTCGGGGCGGAGGGATCCTACAATGAGCAGTTCCTC.

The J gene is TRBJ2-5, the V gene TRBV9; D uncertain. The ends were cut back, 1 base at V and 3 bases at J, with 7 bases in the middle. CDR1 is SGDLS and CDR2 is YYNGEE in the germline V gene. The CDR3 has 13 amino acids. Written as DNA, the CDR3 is TGTGCCAGCAGCGTACAGGCCAAAGAGACCCAGTACTTC. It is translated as CASSVQAKETQYF.